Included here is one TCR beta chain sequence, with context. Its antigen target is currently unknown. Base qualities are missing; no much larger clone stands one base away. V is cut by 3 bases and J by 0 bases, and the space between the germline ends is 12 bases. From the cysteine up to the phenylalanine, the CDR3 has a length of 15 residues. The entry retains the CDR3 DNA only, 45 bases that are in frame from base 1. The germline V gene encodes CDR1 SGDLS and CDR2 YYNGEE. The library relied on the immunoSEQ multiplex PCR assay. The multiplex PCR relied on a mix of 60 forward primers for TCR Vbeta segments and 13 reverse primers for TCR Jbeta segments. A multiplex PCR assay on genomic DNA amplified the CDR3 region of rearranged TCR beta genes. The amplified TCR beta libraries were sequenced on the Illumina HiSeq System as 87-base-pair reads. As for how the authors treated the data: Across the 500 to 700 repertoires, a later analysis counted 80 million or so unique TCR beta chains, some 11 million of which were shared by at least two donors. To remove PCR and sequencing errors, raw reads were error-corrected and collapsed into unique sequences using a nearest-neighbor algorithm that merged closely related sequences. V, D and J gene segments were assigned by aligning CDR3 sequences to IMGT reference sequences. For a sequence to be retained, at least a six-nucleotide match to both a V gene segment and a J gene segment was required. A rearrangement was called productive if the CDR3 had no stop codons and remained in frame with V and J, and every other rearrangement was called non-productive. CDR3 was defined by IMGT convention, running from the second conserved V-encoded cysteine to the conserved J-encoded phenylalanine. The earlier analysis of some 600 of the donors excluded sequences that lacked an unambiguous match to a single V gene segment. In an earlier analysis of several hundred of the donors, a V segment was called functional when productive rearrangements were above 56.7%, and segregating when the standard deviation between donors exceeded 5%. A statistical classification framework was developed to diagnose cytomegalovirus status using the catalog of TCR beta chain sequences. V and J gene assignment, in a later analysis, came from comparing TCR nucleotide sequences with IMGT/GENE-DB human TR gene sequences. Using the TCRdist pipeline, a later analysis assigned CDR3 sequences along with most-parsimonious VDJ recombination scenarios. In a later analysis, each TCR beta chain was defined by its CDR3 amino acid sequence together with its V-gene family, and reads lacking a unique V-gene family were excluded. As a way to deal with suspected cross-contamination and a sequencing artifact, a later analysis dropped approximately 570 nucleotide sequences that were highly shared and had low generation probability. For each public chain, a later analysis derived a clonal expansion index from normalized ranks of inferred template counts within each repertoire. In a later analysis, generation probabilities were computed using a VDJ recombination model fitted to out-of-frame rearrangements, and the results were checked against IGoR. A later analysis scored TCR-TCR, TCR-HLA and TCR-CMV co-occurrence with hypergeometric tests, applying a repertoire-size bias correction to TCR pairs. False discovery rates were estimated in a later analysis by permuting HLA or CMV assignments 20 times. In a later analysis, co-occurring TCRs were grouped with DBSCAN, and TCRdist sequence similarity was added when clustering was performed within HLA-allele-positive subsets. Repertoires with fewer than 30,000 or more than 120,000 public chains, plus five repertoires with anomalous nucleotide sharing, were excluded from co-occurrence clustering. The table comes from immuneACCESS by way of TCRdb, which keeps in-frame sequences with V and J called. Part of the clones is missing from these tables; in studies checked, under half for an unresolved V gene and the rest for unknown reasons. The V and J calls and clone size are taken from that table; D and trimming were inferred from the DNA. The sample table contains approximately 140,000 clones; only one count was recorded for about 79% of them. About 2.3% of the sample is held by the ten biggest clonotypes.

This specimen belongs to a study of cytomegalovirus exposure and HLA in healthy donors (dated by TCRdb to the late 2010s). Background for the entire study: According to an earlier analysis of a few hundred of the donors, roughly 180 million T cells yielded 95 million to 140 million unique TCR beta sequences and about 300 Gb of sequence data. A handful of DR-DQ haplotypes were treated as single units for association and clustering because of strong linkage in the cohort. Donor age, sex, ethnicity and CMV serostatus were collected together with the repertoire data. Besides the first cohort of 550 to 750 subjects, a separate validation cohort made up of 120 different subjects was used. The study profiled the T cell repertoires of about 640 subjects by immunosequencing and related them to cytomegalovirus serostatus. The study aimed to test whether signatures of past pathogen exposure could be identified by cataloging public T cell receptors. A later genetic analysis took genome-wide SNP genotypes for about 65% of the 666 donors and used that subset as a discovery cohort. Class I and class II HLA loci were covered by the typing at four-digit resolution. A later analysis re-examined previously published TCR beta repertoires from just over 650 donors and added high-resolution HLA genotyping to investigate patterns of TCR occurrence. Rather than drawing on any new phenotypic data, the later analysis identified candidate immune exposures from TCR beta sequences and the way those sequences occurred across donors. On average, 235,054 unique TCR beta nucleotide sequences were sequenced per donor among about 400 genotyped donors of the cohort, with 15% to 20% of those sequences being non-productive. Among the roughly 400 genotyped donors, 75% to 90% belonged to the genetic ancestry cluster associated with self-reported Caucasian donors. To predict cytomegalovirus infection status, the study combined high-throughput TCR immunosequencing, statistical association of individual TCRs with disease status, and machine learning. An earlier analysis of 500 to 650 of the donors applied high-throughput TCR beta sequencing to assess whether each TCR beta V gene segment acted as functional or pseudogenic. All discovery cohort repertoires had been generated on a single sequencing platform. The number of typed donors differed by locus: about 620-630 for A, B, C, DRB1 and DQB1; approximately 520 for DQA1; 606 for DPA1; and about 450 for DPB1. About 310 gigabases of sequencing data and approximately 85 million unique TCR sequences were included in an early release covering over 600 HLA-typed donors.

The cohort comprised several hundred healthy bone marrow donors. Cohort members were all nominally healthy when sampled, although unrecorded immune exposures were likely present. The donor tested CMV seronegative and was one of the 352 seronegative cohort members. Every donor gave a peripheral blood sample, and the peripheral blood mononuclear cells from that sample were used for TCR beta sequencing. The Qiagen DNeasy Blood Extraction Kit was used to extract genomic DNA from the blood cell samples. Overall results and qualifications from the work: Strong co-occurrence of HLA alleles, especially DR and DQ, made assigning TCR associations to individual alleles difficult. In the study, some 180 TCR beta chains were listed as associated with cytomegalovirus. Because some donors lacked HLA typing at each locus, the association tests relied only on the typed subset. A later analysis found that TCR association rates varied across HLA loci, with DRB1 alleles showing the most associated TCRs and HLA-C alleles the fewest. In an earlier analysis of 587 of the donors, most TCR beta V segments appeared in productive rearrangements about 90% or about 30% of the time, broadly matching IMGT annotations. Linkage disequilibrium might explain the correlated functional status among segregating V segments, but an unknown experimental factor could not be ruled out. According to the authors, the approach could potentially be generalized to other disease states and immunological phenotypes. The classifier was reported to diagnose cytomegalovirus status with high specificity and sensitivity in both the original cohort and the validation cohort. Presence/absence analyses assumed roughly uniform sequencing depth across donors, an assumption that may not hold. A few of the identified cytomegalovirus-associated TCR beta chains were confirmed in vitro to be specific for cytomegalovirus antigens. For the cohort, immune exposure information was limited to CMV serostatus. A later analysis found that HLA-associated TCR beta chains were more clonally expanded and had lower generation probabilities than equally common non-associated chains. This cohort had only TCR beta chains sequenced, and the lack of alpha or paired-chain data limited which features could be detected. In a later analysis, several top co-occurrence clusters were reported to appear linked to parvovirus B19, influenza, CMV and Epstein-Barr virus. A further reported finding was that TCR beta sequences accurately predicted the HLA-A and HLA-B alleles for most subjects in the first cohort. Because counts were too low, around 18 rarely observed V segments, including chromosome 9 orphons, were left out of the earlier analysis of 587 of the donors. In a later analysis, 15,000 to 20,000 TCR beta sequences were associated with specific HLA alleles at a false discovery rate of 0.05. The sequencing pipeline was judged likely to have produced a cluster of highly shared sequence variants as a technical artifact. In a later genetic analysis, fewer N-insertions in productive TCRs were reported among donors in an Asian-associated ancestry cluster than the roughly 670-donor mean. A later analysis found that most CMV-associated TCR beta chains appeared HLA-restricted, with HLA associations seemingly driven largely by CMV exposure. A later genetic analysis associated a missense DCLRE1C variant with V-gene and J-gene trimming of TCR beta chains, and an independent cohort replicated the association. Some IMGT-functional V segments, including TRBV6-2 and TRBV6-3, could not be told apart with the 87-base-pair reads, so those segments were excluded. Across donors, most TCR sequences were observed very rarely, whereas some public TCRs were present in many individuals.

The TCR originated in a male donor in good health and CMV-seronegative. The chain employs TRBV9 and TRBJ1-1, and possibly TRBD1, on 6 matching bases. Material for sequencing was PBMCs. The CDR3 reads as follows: CASSGPGQMNTEAFF. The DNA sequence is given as TGTGCCAGCAGCGGACCGGGACAAATGAACACTGAAGCTTTCTTT.